Below are 18 T cell receptor beta chains sequenced from a single sample in a study of T cells in Graves' hyperthyroidism and ophthalmopathy. RNA transcripts served as the template for amplifying TCR beta CDR3 regions. HTBI primers were the set used in a first-round RT-PCR of the TCR CDR3. TCRdb reprocessed the multiplex PCR reads with MiXCR, giving one entry per CDR3 protein. The sample includes roughly 510,000 distinct CDR3 sequences, around 20% seen only once; the top ten take 26%. Sequenced material: blood. These receptors all come from a man younger than 30 with Graves' hyperthyroidism.

This clonotype has just a few counts. A single base separates this from a much larger clone, so it may be a read error. This chain uses TRBV12-3 or TRBV12-4 with TRBJ1-3, with D possibly TRBD1 on 6 matching bases. The CDR3 sequence is 18 residues long. CDR3 sequence (DNA): TGTGCCCGCAGTTTAGCCGGGGACACCCCGAGGCAGGGAAACACCATATATTTT. Translated: CARSLAGDTPRQGNTIYF.

This clonotype came up many times. The J gene is TRBJ2-7, the V gene TRBV7-8; the D gene could be TRBD1 or TRBD2 (5 bases each). CDR1 and CDR2 from the germline V gene are SGHVS and FQNEAQ. The CDR3 runs 13 residues. Trimming removed 0 bases at V and 7 bases at J, with 10 bases between. The CDR3 loop reads CASSLAGEREQYF. The CDR3 DNA follows: TGTGCCAGCAGCTTAGCGGGGGAGAGGGAGCAGTACTTC.

The gene calls are TRBV10-3 and TRBJ2-5, with no clear D. V was pared by 4 bases and J by 2 bases, with 11 bases between. The CDR3 totals 14 residues. Germline-derived CDR1 and CDR2 are ENHRY and SYGVKD. Here the CDR3 DNA reads TGTGCCATCAGTGGGAAGGGTCATCAAGAGACCCAGTACTTC. It encodes CAISGKGHQETQYF.

The table lists this clonotype with many counts. The chain employs TRBV7-9 and TRBJ1-2; D is uncertain. V was pared by 0 bases and J by 3 bases, with 5 bases between. Germline V gene sequence: CDR1 SEHNR, CDR2 FQNEAQ (reference sequence). CDR3 length: 13 residues. CDR3 loop: CASSLASDYGYTF. CDR3 in DNA: TGTGCCAGCAGCTTAGCTAGCGACTATGGCTACACCTTC. The complete variable domain, with remaining parts taken from reference TRBV7-9 and TRBJ1-2, reads DTGVSQNPRHKITKRGQNVTFRCDPISEHNRLYWYRQTLGQGPEFLTYFQNEAQLEKSRLLSDRFSAERPKGSFSTLEIQRTEQGDSAMYLCASSLASDYGYTFGSGTRLTVV.

This clonotype has ten or more counts. With a much larger clone just one base away, this may be a read error. This rearrangement joins TRBV6-1 to TRBJ2-5; D remains unclear. V dropped 1 base and J dropped 6 bases, with 15 bases sitting between them. The V gene's germline CDR1 is MNHNS and CDR2 SASEGT. This CDR3 region has 15 residues. The CDR3 reads CASSEGESVSKTQYF. CDR3 coding DNA: TGTGCCAGCAGTGAAGGTGAGAGTGTCTCAAAGACCCAGTACTTC.

The chain recombines TRBV24-1 with TRBJ2-6; D remains ambiguous. The CDR3 is 16 residues long. The V end was cut by 5 bases, the J end by 3 bases, with 13 bases between. The germline CDR1 and CDR2 sequences are KGHDR and SFDVKD. The CDR3 loop reads CATSVVGQDGANVLTF. The DNA of the CDR3 is TGTGCCACCAGTGTTGTAGGCCAGGATGGGGCCAACGTCCTGACTTTC.

This clonotype was counted ten times or more. The chain recombines TRBV11-2 with TRBJ2-6; D unclear. CDR1 SGHAT and CDR2 FQNNGV come from the germline V gene. The CDR3 contains 18 residues. The V and J ends lost 3 bases and 2 bases respectively, with 17 bases between them. CDR3 DNA sequence: TGTGCCAGCAGCTTCTGGAAGGGATATAGGACTGGGGCCAACGTCCTGACTTTC. This gives the protein CASSFWKGYRTGANVLTF.

The chain joins TRBV12-3 or TRBV12-4 to TRBJ1-3; tentative D call: TRBD1 (6 bases). The CDR3 has 17 residues. Trimming shortened V by 5 bases and J by 1 base, and 18 bases separated the two germline ends. The CDR3: CASSPWTVPASGNTIYF. Written as DNA, the CDR3 is TGTGCCAGCAGTCCGTGGACAGTCCCCGCTTCTGGAAACACCATATATTTT.

At least ten counts were recorded for this clonotype. J is TRBJ2-7 and V is TRBV12-3 or TRBV12-4; the D gene is possibly TRBD2 (7 bases). This CDR3 has 15 amino acids. Deletions cut 6 bases from V and 2 bases from J, with 17 bases between. DNA of the CDR3: TGTGCCAGCAGGGCTTCGGGGCGGGGGCCCTACGAGCAGTACTTC. The encoded protein is CASRASGRGPYEQYF.

Concerning this clonotype itself: This sequence may be a read error, since a much larger clone differs from it by one base. The chain combines TRBV20-1 with TRBJ1-5, with D uncertain. This CDR3 contains 14 residues. The V end was cut by 1 base, the J end by 6 bases, with 13 bases between. In germline, CDR1 is DFQATT, CDR2 SNEGSKA (reference sequence). The CDR3 here is CSARGLWAAQPQHF. The CDR3 DNA reads TGCAGTGCTAGAGGTCTCTGGGCCGCTCAGCCCCAGCATTTT.

In its sample, this clonotype was seen once. The chain joins TRBV28 to TRBJ2-7; the D is unclear. Germline CDR1 is MDHEN and CDR2 is SYDVKM. The CDR3 is 15 amino acids. Trimming stripped 7 bases from V and 2 bases from J, with 18 bases between. The CDR3 sequence is CASTTASPRAYEQYF. The DNA for the CDR3 is TGTGCCAGCACCACCGCTTCTCCACGGGCCTACGAGCAGTACTTC.

This clonotype appeared many times. The genes are TRBV5-1 and TRBJ1-1, with D possibly matching TRBD1 (6 bases). Germline loops: CDR1 SGHRS, CDR2 YFSETQ. Trimming left V 4 bases short and J 4 bases short, with 11 bases between. CDR3 length equals 13 residues. CDR3 amino acids: CASSREGGTEAFF. The DNA of the CDR3 is TGCGCCAGCAGCCGGGAGGGGGGCACTGAAGCTTTCTTT.

This clonotype has ten or more counts. The V call is TRBV6-5, the J call TRBJ2-5, with D unresolved. Germline V gives CDR1 MNHEY, CDR2 SVGAGI. This CDR3 has 15 residues. The V and J ends lost 5 bases and 2 bases respectively, with 15 bases between them. The CDR3 is CASSPLGPSQETQYF. The DNA of the CDR3 is TGTGCCAGCAGTCCCCTAGGGCCTTCACAAGAGACCCAGTACTTC.

Concerning this clonotype itself: A read error is possible here, since a much larger clone lies one base away. The chain is built from TRBV28 and TRBJ2-7; D is possibly TRBD1 (5 bases). Trimming left V 4 bases short and J 3 bases short, with 13 bases between. The CDR3 runs to 14 residues. Germline V lookup: CDR1 MDHEN, CDR2 SYDVKM. CDR3 protein: CASSSQGLLYEQYF. Written as DNA, the CDR3 is TGTGCCAGCAGTTCCCAGGGTCTACTCTACGAGCAGTACTTC.

This rearrangement joins TRBV12-3 or TRBV12-4 to TRBJ2-5; D uncertain. CDR3 length equals 13 residues. Trimming took 6 bases from V and 7 from J, leaving 15 bases between them. The CDR3: CASSSRLRGTQYF. For the CDR3, the DNA is TGTGCCAGCAGCTCCCGCCTCCGAGGGACCCAGTACTTC.

This clonotype was recorded at least ten times. The chain carries TRBV15 and TRBJ1-3, with D uncertain. Germline values: CDR1 LNHNV, CDR2 YYDKDF (reference sequence). The CDR3 is made up of 18 amino acids. V shed 5 bases and J shed 0 bases, with 20 bases lying between them. CDR3 in amino acids: CATSPSTAYTVSGNTIYF. The CDR3 DNA is TGTGCCACCAGCCCCTCAACAGCTTACACCGTCTCTGGAAACACCATATATTTT.

The V gene is TRBV15, the J gene TRBJ2-5, with 11 bases identical to TRBD2. After removal of 2 bases from V and 4 bases from J, the junction contained 6 bases not matched to a gene. The CDR3 extends over 16 amino acids. Germline lookup yields CDR1 LNHNV and CDR2 YYDKDF (reference sequence). CDR3 sequence reads: CATSRQLAGVGETQYF. CDR3 sequence (DNA): TGTGCCACCAGCAGACAACTAGCGGGAGTCGGAGAGACCCAGTACTTC. Based on the CDR3 plus reference TRBV15 and TRBJ2-5, the full variable domain is DAMVIQNPRYQVTQFGKPVTLSCSQTLNHNVMYWYQQKSSQAPKLLFHYYDKDFNNEADTPDNFQSRRPNTSFCFLDIRSPGLGDTAMYLCATSRQLAGVGETQYFGPGTRLLVL.

The sample holds many counts of this clonotype. The chain is built from TRBV28 and TRBJ2-2; D is perhaps TRBD2 (5 bases). The CDR3 is 13 residues long. V dropped 5 bases and J dropped 7 bases, with 11 bases sitting between them. The germline V gene encodes CDR1 MDHEN and CDR2 SYDVKM. In DNA form, the CDR3 reads TGTGCCAGCAGTCAGGTCCGGGGCGGGGAGCTGTTTTTT. Protein product: CASSQVRGGELFF.